Below, 25 T cell receptor beta chains from the same sample are listed, as sequenced in a study of glioma-infiltrating T cells. Amplification of TCR alpha and beta CDR3 regions from RNA used iRepertoire nested multiplex PCR. Each CDR3 protein gets one entry after TCRdb re-called the multiplex PCR reads with MiXCR. The table includes around 140,000 distinct CDR3 sequences, 35% to 50% detected once. Sequencing was done on a sample of glioma tissue, nonneoplastic brain tissue, or PBMCs (not recorded which). These receptors were obtained from a human donor with low-grade glioma or glioblastoma, undergoing nonglioma brain surgery, or in good health (not recorded which).

The V call is TRBV6-1, the J call TRBJ2-2, with no clear D. The germline gives CDR1 MNHNS, CDR2 SASEGT. The V end was cut by 6 bases, the J end by 3 bases, with 8 bases between. The CDR3 is made up of 13 amino acids. The CDR3 DNA sequence: TGTGCCAGCAGCCGAAGCTACACCGGGGAGCTGTTTTTT. Translated: CASSRSYTGELFF.

The chain carries TRBV19 and TRBJ2-3; unclear D gene. The germline V gene has CDR1 LNHDA and CDR2 SQIVND (reference sequence). Trimming pared 6 bases from V and 1 base from J, leaving 8 bases between. The CDR3 runs to 13 residues. CDR3 region: CASSRLRTDTQYF. The CDR3 DNA reads as TGTGCCAGTAGCCGGCTCCGCACAGATACGCAGTATTTT.

The chain combines TRBV6-1 with TRBJ2-3; D ambiguous. With 5 bases removed from V and 6 bases from J, the gap between germline ends came to 6 bases. CDR3 length: 11 residues. Germline V lookup: CDR1 MNHNS, CDR2 SASEGT. This chain's CDR3 is CASSTWDTQYF. DNA for the CDR3: TGTGCCAGCAGTACTTGGGATACGCAGTATTTT.

The chain is built from TRBV4-1 and TRBJ1-4; TRBD1 aligns across 8 bases. Germline CDR1 is MGHRA and CDR2 is YSYEKL. V trimming: 0 bases; J trimming: 5 bases; junction bases outside the gene matches: 5. The CDR3 length is 16 residues. CDR3 in DNA: TGCGCCAGCAGCCAAGATCAGGGGGCCTTAAATGAAAAACTGTTTTTT. It yields the protein CASSQDQGALNEKLFF.

This clonotype was recorded a few times. The V call is TRBV27, the J call TRBJ2-7; D is tentatively TRBD1 or TRBD2 (5 bases each). V shed 6 bases and J shed 4 bases, with 10 bases lying between them. This CDR3 comprises 12 residues. The germline V gene has CDR1 MNHEY and CDR2 SMNVEV (reference sequence). This CDR3 is CASSPWGYEQYF. DNA for the CDR3: TGTGCCAGCAGCCCGTGGGGGTACGAGCAGTACTTC.

This clonotype was picked up many times. This chain joins TRBV6-1 and TRBJ1-5; D remains unclear. Germline V gives CDR1 MNHNS, CDR2 SASEGT. Trimming shortened V by 3 bases and J by 4 bases, and 10 bases separated the two germline ends. This CDR3 region has 14 residues. The CDR3 bases are TGTGCCAGCAGTGAGGAGCCTGGGAATCAGCCCCAGCATTTT. Residues: CASSEEPGNQPQHF.

V usage is TRBV6-6 and J usage is TRBJ2-1, with TRBD2 identical over 11 bases. The ends lost 1 base at V and 4 bases at J; junction bases unmatched: 6. The CDR3 length is 17 residues. Germline V gene sequence: CDR1 MNHNY, CDR2 SVGAGI (reference sequence). The CDR3 DNA follows: TGTGCCAGCAGTTACTTGGTACTAGCGGGGGTTTACAATGAGCAGTTCTTC. Its translation is CASSYLVLAGVYNEQFF.

V gene TRBV6-2 or TRBV6-3 combines with J gene TRBJ2-3; 9 positions agree with TRBD2. From germline, CDR1 is MNHEY and CDR2 SVGEGT. V dropped 2 bases and J dropped 6; count of bases not matched to a gene: 6. This CDR3 has 15 residues. In nucleotides, the CDR3 is TGTGCCAGCAGTTACGGTGGCGGGAGGGACGATACGCAGTATTTT. Residues: CASSYGGGRDDTQYF.

The genes are TRBV6-1 and TRBJ1-1; 8 nucleotides line up with TRBD1. The CDR3 has 13 amino acids. CDR1 MNHNS and CDR2 SASEGT come from the germline V gene. Losses at the gene ends were 8 bases for V and 3 bases for J; bases not matched to a gene: 5. The CDR3 here is CASHRGVHTEAFF. The CDR3 DNA reads TGTGCCAGCCACAGGGGGGTACACACTGAAGCTTTCTTT.

There are a few counts of this clonotype. The J gene is TRBJ2-1, the V gene TRBV4-3; 9 positions match TRBD1. V was pared by 4 bases and J by 4 bases, with 2 bases of the junction left unmatched. The CDR3 extends over 14 amino acids. Looked up from germline, CDR1 is LGHNA and CDR2 is YSLEER. The CDR3 nucleotides read TGCGCCAGCAGCCCGGGACAGGGTTACAATGAGCAGTTCTTC. Translated: CASSPGQGYNEQFF.

This clonotype was seen at least ten times. The chain combines TRBV11-2 with TRBJ2-5; D uncertain. The germline V gene encodes CDR1 SGHAT and CDR2 FQNNGV. The CDR3 is made up of 13 amino acids. V was cut by 3 bases and J by 1 base, with 6 bases left in between. CDR3 amino acids: CASSLNSQETQYF. DNA for the CDR3: TGTGCCAGCAGCTTGAACAGCCAAGAGACCCAGTACTTC.

The V gene is TRBV6-5, the J gene TRBJ1-4, with a weak D call TRBD1 (6 bases). The V end lost 2 bases, the J end lost 3 bases, and 13 bases lay between the germline ends. Germline assignment: CDR1 MNHEY and CDR2 SVGAGI. The CDR3 has 16 residues. The CDR3 DNA follows: TGTGCCAGCAGTTACACCCGACAGGCGTCTAATGAAAAACTGTTTTTT. This translates into CASSYTRQASNEKLFF.

J is TRBJ2-3 and V is TRBV3-1, with TRBD1 matching 7 bases. Per germline, CDR1 LGHDT and CDR2 YNNKEL (reference sequence). The CDR3 length is 16 residues. The V gene end was trimmed by 2 bases and the J gene end by 2 bases; junction bases not matched to a gene: 7. The CDR3 DNA reads as TGTGCCAGCAGCCAACGGACAGGTCTCCTCACAGATACGCAGTATTTT. This gives the protein CASSQRTGLLTDTQYF.

This clonotype was picked up a small number of times. The rearrangement uses TRBV7-2 and TRBJ1-3; tentatively, D is TRBD1 (6 bases). Per germline, CDR1 SGHTA and CDR2 FQGNSA. Trimming stripped 2 bases from V and 6 bases from J, with 8 bases between. CDR3 length equals 13 residues. The CDR3 nucleotides are TGTGCCAGCAGCTTAAACAGGGAAAACACCATATATTTT. Amino acids: CASSLNRENTIYF.

J is TRBJ1-5 and V is TRBV28; D is perhaps TRBD1 (5 bases). Germline lookup yields CDR1 MDHEN and CDR2 SYDVKM. V was shortened by 6 bases and J by 11 bases, with 20 bases between the two germline ends. This CDR3 spans 14 amino acids. CDR3 nucleotides: TGTGCCAGCAGCCCGGGGGATCTTAACCAGACCCAGCATTTT. As protein: CASSPGDLNQTQHF.

This clonotype has a handful of counts. The chain couples TRBV27 to TRBJ2-5, with 8 bases that match TRBD2. The CDR3 spans 15 residues. Germline assignment: CDR1 MNHEY and CDR2 SMNVEV (reference sequence). Germline trimming cut 5 bases from V and 4 bases from J; bases unmatched to any gene: 9. The CDR3 loop reads CASSPTRTSRETQYF. CDR3 bases: TGTGCCAGCAGTCCTACCCGGACTAGCCGAGAGACCCAGTACTTC.

V gene TRBV7-9 combines with J gene TRBJ1-3; no clear D. The V and J ends lost 5 bases and 6 bases respectively, with 11 bases between them. The CDR3 is made up of 13 amino acids. Germline assignment: CDR1 SEHNR and CDR2 FQNEAQ (reference sequence). CDR3 nucleotide sequence: TGTGCCAGCAGCGAAATCGAGGAAAACACCATATATTTT. It translates to CASSEIEENTIYF.

The rearrangement joins TRBV15 to TRBJ1-2, with D possibly TRBD1 on 6 matching bases. The V end lost 3 bases, the J end lost 12 bases, and 17 bases lay between the germline ends. CDR1 is LNHNV and CDR2 is YYDKDF in the germline V gene (reference sequence). The CDR3 consists of 13 residues. CDR3 sequence reads: CATSSQSTGFNTF. The CDR3 nucleotides read TGTGCCACCAGCAGCCAATCCACAGGGTTCAACACCTTC.

The V gene is TRBV20-1, the J gene TRBJ2-7, with D perhaps TRBD2 (6 bases). CDR3 size: 14 residues. V lost 2 bases, J lost 2 bases, and 13 bases lay in between. Germline CDR1 DFQATT, CDR2 SNEGSKA (reference sequence). The CDR3 DNA sequence: TGCAGTGCTAGACGGGACTTCGAACCCTACGAGCAGTACTTC. This sequence encodes CSARRDFEPYEQYF.

Points on this clonotype: This sequence may be a read error, since a much larger clone differs from it by one base. The rearrangement links TRBV6-2 or TRBV6-3 to TRBJ2-7; 9 bases are shared with TRBD2. The J call may be faulty, since TRBJ2-1 better matches the DNA end. CDR3 length: 16 residues. The V gene's germline CDR1 is MNHEY and CDR2 SVGEGT. The chain's CDR3 is CASNYRISGGYNEQFF. The CDR3 region has the DNA TGTGCCAGCAATTACCGCATTAGCGGGGGATACAATGAGCAGTTCTTC.

This clonotype appeared a few times. DNA for the CDR3: TGTGCCAGCAGCGACCGCGCAATACTTCTTAGTCCAGATACGCAGTATTTT. Amino acid sequence: CASSDRAILLSPDTQYF. The rearrangement uses TRBV7-9 and TRBJ2-3; no reliable D call. Per germline, CDR1 SEHNR and CDR2 FQNEAQ (reference sequence). The CDR3 is 17 residues long. Trimming left V 5 bases short and J 4 bases short, with 22 bases between.

This clonotype was seen once. This chain links TRBV6-5 with TRBJ1-1, with 7 bases that match TRBD1. J lost 11 bases, V lost 6 bases, and 9 bases had no gene match. CDR1 and CDR2 (germline): MNHEY, SVGAGI. The CDR3 extends over 12 amino acids. The CDR3 sequence: CASSRGTESAFF. The CDR3 DNA sequence: TGTGCCAGCAGCCGGGGGACAGAGTCCGCTTTCTTT.

This sequence joins TRBV28 and TRBJ1-2; 8 bases agree with TRBD1. The V segment lost 4 bases and the J segment 5 bases; nucleotides outside the gene matches: 12. Germline V lookup: CDR1 MDHEN, CDR2 SYDVKM. The CDR3 is 16 residues long. The CDR3 sequence: CASSSPHRGARYGYTF. CDR3 DNA: TGTGCCAGCAGTTCCCCTCACAGGGGGGCGAGATATGGCTACACCTTC.

A few counts support this clonotype. The chain uses TRBV10-3 and TRBJ2-1; D gene unclear. Trimming took 9 bases from V and 7 from J, leaving 13 bases between them. The CDR3 spans 12 residues. The germline CDR1 and CDR2 sequences are ENHRY and SYGVKD. As DNA, the CDR3 is TGTGCCATTGGGTCTGACTCTAATGAGCAGTTCTTC. Protein product: CAIGSDSNEQFF.

The CDR3 nucleotides are TGCAGTGCTAGTTCCGGAGTGCCCAATCAGCCCCAGCATTTT. Its translation: CSASSGVPNQPQHF. The rearrangement uses TRBV20-1 and TRBJ1-5; D is uncertain. Germline CDR1 and CDR2: DFQATT and SNEGSKA (reference sequence). This CDR3 spans 14 amino acids. Trimming cost V 3 bases and J 3 bases, with 12 bases left between them.